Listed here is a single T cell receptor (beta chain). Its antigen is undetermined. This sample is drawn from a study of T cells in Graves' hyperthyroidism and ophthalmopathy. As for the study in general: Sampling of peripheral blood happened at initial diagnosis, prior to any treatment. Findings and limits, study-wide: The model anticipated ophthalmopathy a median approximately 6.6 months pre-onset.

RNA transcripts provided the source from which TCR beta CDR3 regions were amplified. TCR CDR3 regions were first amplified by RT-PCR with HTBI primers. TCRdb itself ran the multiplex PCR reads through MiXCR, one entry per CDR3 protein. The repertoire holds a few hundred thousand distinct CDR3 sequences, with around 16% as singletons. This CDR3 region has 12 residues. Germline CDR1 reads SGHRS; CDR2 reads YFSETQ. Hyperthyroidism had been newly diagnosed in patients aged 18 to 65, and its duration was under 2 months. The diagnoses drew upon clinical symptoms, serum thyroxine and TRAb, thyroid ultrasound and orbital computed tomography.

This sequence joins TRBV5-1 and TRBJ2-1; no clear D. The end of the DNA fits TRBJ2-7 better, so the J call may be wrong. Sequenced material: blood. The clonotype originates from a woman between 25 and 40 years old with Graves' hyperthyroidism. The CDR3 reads CASSLDPLEQYF. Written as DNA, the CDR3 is TGCGCCAGCAGCTTGGACCCACTTGAGCAGTACTTC.